This TCR beta chain was observed in a study of blood T cell repertoires in COVID-19. At the level of the study: The cDNA or gDNA used as material had been derived from T cells, B-cell-depleted T cells, or PBMCs.

TCRdb's copy holds only in-frame clones and misses some; the assay was immunoSEQ multiplex PCR. The sample yields 30,000 or so clones, roughly 90% seen once. V trimming: 3 bases; J trimming: 0 bases; junction bases outside the gene matches: 6. Germline V gene sequence: CDR1 MNHNS, CDR2 SASEGT. CDR3 length equals 16 residues. This receptor was obtained from a human donor in a cohort sampled during active COVID-19. This chain links TRBV6-1 with TRBJ2-7, with 9 bases fitting TRBD1. Sequences were obtained from peripheral blood. CDR3: CASSDPGQGSSYEQYF. The CDR3 DNA is TGTGCCAGCAGTGATCCGGGACAGGGTAGCTCCTACGAGCAGTACTTC.